A selection of T cell receptor beta chains follows, all from one sample in a study of Ad26.COV2.S vaccination and SARS-CoV-2 variants. Profiling relied on immunoSEQ multiplex PCR, and the TCRdb table lists in-frame clones only, not all of them. The sample lists about 350,000 clones; about 86% were seen once. Sample: peripheral blood, taken in a trial of Ad26.COV2.S vaccine versus placebo. The origin of the receptors is a person aged 18-60 years who received the Ad26.COV2.S COVID-19 vaccine or a placebo. Both conserved end residues are part of each CDR3. Each record gives: V gene, D gene, clone size, J gene, CDR3 DNA, CDR3 protein. The D gene is left open where the match is weak. Some rows have no size entry. The others give once, few or many, or a class for an expanded clone.

>TRBV9|TRBD1|-|TRBJ1-1
TGTGCCAGCAGCGTCGACAGGGGCGAAGCTTTCTTT
CASSVDRGEAFF
>TRBV2|-|-|TRBJ1-5
TGTGCCAGCAGGCACACAGGGACACAGAATCAGCCCCAGCATTTT
CASRHTGTQNQPQHF
>TRBV19|-|-|TRBJ1-5
TGTGCCAGTAGTCGTCGGCAGGATAGCAATCAGCCCCAGCATTTT
CASSRRQDSNQPQHF
>TRBV18|-|-|TRBJ1-1
TGTGCCAGCTCACCGGTTGAGGTAAAGGACACTGAAGCTTTCTTT
CASSPVEVKDTEAFF
>TRBV27|-|-|TRBJ2-7
TGTGCCAGCAGTCTCGGGAAGTCCTACGAGCAGTACTTC
CASSLGKSYEQYF
>TRBV19|-|-|TRBJ2-7
TGTGCCAGTAGTGTGAAATTACTAGGGACCTACGAGCAGTACTTC
CASSVKLLGTYEQYF
>TRBV5-4|-|few|TRBJ2-7
TGTGCCAGCAGCTCCTACGGGGTGGAGCAGTACTTC
CASSSYGVEQYF
>TRBV4-3|TRBD1|-|TRBJ2-1
TGCGCCAGCAGCCGGGTTGGACAGGCTATAAATGAGCAGTTCTTC
CASSRVGQAINEQFF
>TRBV11-2|TRBD1|-|TRBJ1-2
TGTGCCAGCAGCTCCCCCACAGGGGGCATCGAGGGCTACACCTTC
CASSSPTGGIEGYTF
>TRBV7-4|-|-|TRBJ2-7
TGTGCCAGCAGCTTCGGGAACACCTACGAGCAGTACTTC
CASSFGNTYEQYF
>TRBV12-3/TRBV12-4|-|-|TRBJ1-1
TGTGCCAGCAGTCTGACCGGGAAAGCTTTCTTT
CASSLTGKAFF
>TRBV7-2|-|-|TRBJ2-2
TGTGCCAGCAGCTTAAGGGACACCGGGGAGCTGTTTTTT
CASSLRDTGELFF
>TRBV29-1|TRBD2|-|TRBJ2-1
TGCAGCGGGATGACTAGCGGTGTCGGAAATGAGCAGTTCTTC
CSGMTSGVGNEQFF
>TRBV18|-|-|TRBJ2-7
TGTGCCAGCTCACCACCAACAGGGCCCTACGAGCAGTACTTC
CASSPPTGPYEQYF
>TRBV10-3|-|-|TRBJ1-3
TGTGCCACCACCGGGGGGTTCTCTGGAAACACCATATATTTT
CATTGGFSGNTIYF
>TRBV6-4|-|few|TRBJ2-2
TGTGCCAGCGCGACGGAGGGGAGCACCGGGGAGCTGTTTTTT
CASATEGSTGELFF
>TRBV7-2|-|-|TRBJ1-3
TGTGCCAGCAGCCGGACCCCTCACTCTGGAAACACCATATATTTT
CASSRTPHSGNTIYF
>TRBV3-1/TRBV3-2|-|once|TRBJ2-2
TGTGCCAGCAGCCAATTTAGGACAGCGAACACCGGGGAGCTGTTTTTT
CASSQFRTANTGELFF
>TRBV6-4|TRBD2|-|TRBJ2-3
TGTGCCAGCAGTGAACTAGCGGGAAGCACAGATACGCAGTATTTT
CASSELAGSTDTQYF
>TRBV12-3/TRBV12-4|-|-|TRBJ2-5
TGTGCCAGCGGAACACAAGAGACCCAGTACTTC
CASGTQETQYF
>TRBV5-1|TRBD2|-|TRBJ2-3
TGCGCCAGCAGCCGAGAGACTAGCGGGGCCACAGATACGCAGTATTTT
CASSRETSGATDTQYF
>TRBV4-1|-|-|TRBJ2-7
TGCGCCAGCAGCCAAACCCTAGAAACCTACGAGCAGTACTTC
CASSQTLETYEQYF
>TRBV2|-|-|TRBJ1-1
TGTGCCAGCAAGGCGGGGGGCCTGAACACTGAAGCTTTCTTT
CASKAGGLNTEAFF
>TRBV7-2|TRBD1|-|TRBJ2-1
TGTGCCAGCAGATTCGTTCAAGGGACAGGAGAGCAGTTCTTC
CASRFVQGTGEQFF
>TRBV6-2/TRBV6-3|TRBD1|-|TRBJ2-2
TGTGCCAGCAGTACGGCAGGGGGACGGAGCACCGGGGAGCTGTTTTTT
CASSTAGGRSTGELFF
>TRBV7-2|TRBD2|-|TRBJ2-3
TGTGCCAGCAGCTTATGGTCTAGCGGGAATAGGAATACAGATACGCAGTATTTT
CASSLWSSGNRNTDTQYF
>TRBV9|TRBD2|-|TRBJ2-1
TGTGCCAGCAGCCCCGGGACTACCGTTTACTCCTACAATGAGCAGTTCTTC
CASSPGTTVYSYNEQFF
>TRBV28|-|-|TRBJ2-3
TGTGCCAGCAGCCCCCGTACCAGGGATACGCAGTATTTT
CASSPRTRDTQYF
>TRBV5-1|-|-|TRBJ2-3
TGCGCCAGCAGCTTGCAAGGCACAGATACGCAGTATTTT
CASSLQGTDTQYF
>TRBV10-1|-|once|TRBJ2-5
TGCGCCAGCAGTGGGCTCCCCGGGGCACCCCTCGGGGAGACCCAGTACTTC
CASSGLPGAPLGETQYF
>TRBV27|-|-|TRBJ2-7
TGTGCCAGCAGTTCCGGGGAGACGTACGAGCAGTACTTC
CASSSGETYEQYF
>TRBV6-5|-|-|TRBJ1-1
TGTGCCAGCAAATTCATAGCACCGAACACTGAAGCTTTCTTT
CASKFIAPNTEAFF
>TRBV5-1|-|once|TRBJ1-4
TGCGCCAGCAGCTTGGGCAGCTCTAATGAAAAACTGTTTTTT
CASSLGSSNEKLFF
>TRBV5-4|-|-|TRBJ1-2
TGTGCCAGCAGCTTGGATAGTACGGGCGGCTACACCTTC
CASSLDSTGGYTF
>TRBV7-2|TRBD1|-|TRBJ1-6
TGTGCCAGCAGCCAAAAACAGGGGGAGACTTCACCCCTCCACTTT
CASSQKQGETSPLHF
>TRBV5-4|-|-|TRBJ2-5
TGTGCCAGCAGCTCCTCATCGGGGACCCAGTACTTC
CASSSSSGTQYF
>TRBV18|-|-|TRBJ1-4
TGTGCCAGCTCACCACTTAGGAATGAAAAACTGTTTTTT
CASSPLRNEKLFF
>TRBV28|-|-|TRBJ2-1
TGTGCCAGCAGTTTTTACAATGAGCAGTTCTTC
CASSFYNEQFF
>TRBV9|-|-|TRBJ2-1
TGTGCCAGCAGCGCAATGGTGGAGCAGTTCTTC
CASSAMVEQFF
>TRBV5-1|TRBD1|-|TRBJ2-1
TGCGCCAGCAGCCCCGGGACAGCCTACAATGAGCAGTTCTTC
CASSPGTAYNEQFF
>TRBV28|-|many|TRBJ2-7
TGTGCCAGCCAAGGCACTTCCGTTGGGGGCTCCTACGAGCAGTACTTC
CASQGTSVGGSYEQYF
>TRBV10-3|TRBD2|-|TRBJ2-3
TGTGCCATCAGTGAGTCGGCGGGAGGGCGAGGAGATACGCAGTATTTT
CAISESAGGRGDTQYF
>TRBV5-1|-|-|TRBJ1-1
TGCGCCAGCAGCGCTCACAGCATGAACACTGAAGCTTTCTTT
CASSAHSMNTEAFF
>TRBV28|TRBD2|-|TRBJ2-1
TGTGCCAGCAGACTAGCGGAATACAATGAGCAGTTCTTC
CASRLAEYNEQFF